One sample yielded the 5 T cell receptor beta chains listed below, sequenced in a study of blood T cell repertoires in COVID-19. Data came from immunoSEQ multiplex PCR; TCRdb stores just in-frame clones and leaves some out. The table shows roughly 700,000 clones, with 85% to 90% occurring only once. The sample was peripheral blood. These receptors were taken from a woman younger than 30 with acute or convalescent COVID-19.

This chain connects TRBV29-1 to TRBJ1-1; D is perhaps TRBD1 (5 bases). This CDR3 is built from 12 residues. From germline, CDR1 is SQVTM and CDR2 ANQGSEA. Between the trimmed V and J ends, which lost 0 bases and 6 bases, there was a span of 8 bases. CDR3 coding DNA: TGCAGCGTTGAAGATCAGGGCCCTGAAGCTTTCTTT. Its protein is CSVEDQGPEAFF.

The rearrangement uses TRBV5-5 and TRBJ1-4; tentatively, D is TRBD1 (6 bases). V lost 4 bases and J 0 bases, leaving 13 bases between the germline ends. Germline V lookup: CDR1 SGHKS, CDR2 YYEKEE (reference sequence). The CDR3 loop spans 16 amino acids. DNA for the CDR3: TGTGCCAGCAGCATACAGGGTACAACAACTAATGAAAAACTGTTTTTT. Its translation: CASSIQGTTTNEKLFF. The complete variable domain, with remaining parts taken from reference TRBV5-5 and TRBJ1-4, reads DAGVTQSPTHLIKTRGQQVTLRCSPISGHKSVSWYQQVLGQGPQFIFQYYEKEERGRGNFPDRFSARQFPNYSSELNVNALLLGDSALYLCASSIQGTTTNEKLFFGSGTQLSVL.

This chain uses TRBV30 with TRBJ1-2, with TRBD1 as a possible D gene (5 bases). There are 16 residues in the CDR3. Germline values: CDR1 GTSNPN, CDR2 SVGIG (reference sequence). V was trimmed by 0 bases and J by 4 bases, leaving 18 bases between them. CDR3 in DNA: TGTGCCTGGAGTGTAAGGGGCAATCCGATCGCCTATGGCTACACCTTC. Translation gives CAWSVRGNPIAYGYTF.

The chain's CDR3 is CAWSMQGGRDGYTF. The CDR3 region has the DNA TGTGCCTGGAGTATGCAGGGAGGGAGGGATGGCTACACCTTC. The chain is built from TRBV30 and TRBJ1-2; maybe TRBD1 (5 bases). The CDR3 spans 14 residues. In germline, CDR1 is GTSNPN, CDR2 SVGIG (reference sequence). Trimming left V 2 bases short and J 6 bases short, with 16 bases between. The variable domain in full, completed from reference TRBV30 and TRBJ1-2, reads SQTIHQWPATLVQPVGSPLSLECTVEGTSNPNLYWYRQAAGRGLQLLFYSVGIGQISSEVPQNLSASRPQDRQFILSSKKLLLSDSGFYLCAWSMQGGRDGYTFGSGTRLTVV.

The V call is TRBV4-1, the J call TRBJ2-7; 9 positions agree with TRBD2. The CDR3 consists of 15 residues. The V gene end was trimmed by 1 base and the J gene end by 3 bases; junction bases not matched to a gene: 4. From germline, CDR1 is MGHRA and CDR2 YSYEKL. The CDR3 loop reads CASSQGSGGDYEQYF. The CDR3 coding sequence is TGCGCCAGCAGCCAAGGTAGCGGGGGTGACTACGAGCAGTACTTC.